In this sample, the clone carrying this TCR beta chain turned up once. The sample comes from a study of T cells of healthy individuals. V was shortened by 5 bases and J by 6 bases, with 17 bases between the two germline ends. Germline assignment: CDR1 SGHTA and CDR2 FQGNSA. The CDR3 runs to 14 residues. TCRdb reprocessed the 5' RACE reads via MiXCR and lists one record per CDR3 protein. The sample records about 53,000 distinct CDR3 sequences, 14% to 15% being singletons. The chain employs TRBV7-2 and TRBJ2-7, with unresolved D. This receptor was taken from a human donor in good health. The CDR3 nucleotides read TGTGCCAGCAGCCCCGGCGCATTGGTCCGCGAGCAGTACTTC. Residues: CASSPGALVREQYF.